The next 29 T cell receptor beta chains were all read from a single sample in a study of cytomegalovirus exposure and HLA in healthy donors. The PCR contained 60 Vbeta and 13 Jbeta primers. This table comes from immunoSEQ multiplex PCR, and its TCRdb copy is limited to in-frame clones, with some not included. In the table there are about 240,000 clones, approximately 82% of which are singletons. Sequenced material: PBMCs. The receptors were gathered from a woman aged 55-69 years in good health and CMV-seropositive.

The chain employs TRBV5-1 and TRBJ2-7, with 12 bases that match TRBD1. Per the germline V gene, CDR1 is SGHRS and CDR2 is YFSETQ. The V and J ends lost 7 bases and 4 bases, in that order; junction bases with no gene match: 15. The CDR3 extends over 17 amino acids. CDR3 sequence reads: CASATGTGGGRRYEQYF. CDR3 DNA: TGCGCCAGCGCGACCGGGACAGGGGGCGGTAGAAGGTACGAGCAGTACTTC.

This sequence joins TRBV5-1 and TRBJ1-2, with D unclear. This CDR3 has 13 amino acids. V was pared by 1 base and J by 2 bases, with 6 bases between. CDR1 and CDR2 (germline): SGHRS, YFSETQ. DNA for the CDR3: TGCGCCAGCAGCTTGTTCGAGAACTATGGCTACACCTTC. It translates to CASSLFENYGYTF.

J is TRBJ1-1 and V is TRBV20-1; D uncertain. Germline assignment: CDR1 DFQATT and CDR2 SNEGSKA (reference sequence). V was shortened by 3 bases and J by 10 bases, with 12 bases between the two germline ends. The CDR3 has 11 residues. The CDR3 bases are TGCAGTGCTAGTTCGGCAGGAGGAGCTTTCTTT. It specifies CSASSAGGAFF.

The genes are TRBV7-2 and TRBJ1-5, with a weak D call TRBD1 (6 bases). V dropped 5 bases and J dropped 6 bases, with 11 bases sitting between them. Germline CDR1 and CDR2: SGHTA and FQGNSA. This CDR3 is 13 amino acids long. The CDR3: CASSPGQVQPQHF. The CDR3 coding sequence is TGTGCCAGCAGCCCGGGACAAGTTCAGCCCCAGCATTTT.

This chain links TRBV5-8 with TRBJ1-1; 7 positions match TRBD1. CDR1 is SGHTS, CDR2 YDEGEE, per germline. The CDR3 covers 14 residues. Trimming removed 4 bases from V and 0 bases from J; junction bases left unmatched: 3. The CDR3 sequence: CASSLTGMNTEAFF. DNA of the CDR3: TGTGCCAGCAGCCTGACAGGGATGAACACTGAAGCTTTCTTT.

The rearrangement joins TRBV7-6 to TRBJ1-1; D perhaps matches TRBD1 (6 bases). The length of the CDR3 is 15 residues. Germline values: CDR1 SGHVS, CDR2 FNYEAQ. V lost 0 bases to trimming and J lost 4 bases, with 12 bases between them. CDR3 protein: CASSLAWGLGTEAFF. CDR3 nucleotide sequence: TGTGCCAGCAGCTTAGCTTGGGGGCTGGGCACTGAAGCTTTCTTT.

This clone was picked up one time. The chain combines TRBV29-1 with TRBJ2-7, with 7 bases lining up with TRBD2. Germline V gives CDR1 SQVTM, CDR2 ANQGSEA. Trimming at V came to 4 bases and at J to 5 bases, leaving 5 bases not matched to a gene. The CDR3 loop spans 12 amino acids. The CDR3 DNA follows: TGCAGCGTTGTTCGGGAGGCCGACGAGCAGTACTTC. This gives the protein CSVVREADEQYF.

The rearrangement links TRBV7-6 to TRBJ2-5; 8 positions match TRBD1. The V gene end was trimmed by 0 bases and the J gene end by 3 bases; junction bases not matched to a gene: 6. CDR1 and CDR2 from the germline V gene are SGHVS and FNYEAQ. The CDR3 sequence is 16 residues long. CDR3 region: CASSLARGRAKETQYF. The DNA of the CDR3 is TGTGCCAGCAGCTTAGCCAGGGGGCGGGCGAAAGAGACCCAGTACTTC.

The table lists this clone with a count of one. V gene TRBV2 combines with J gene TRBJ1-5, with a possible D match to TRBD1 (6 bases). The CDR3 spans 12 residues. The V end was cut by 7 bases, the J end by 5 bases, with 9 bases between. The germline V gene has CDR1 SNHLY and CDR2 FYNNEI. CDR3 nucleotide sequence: TGTGCCAGCACAGGGGTGGATCAGCCCCAGCATTTT. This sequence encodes CASTGVDQPQHF.

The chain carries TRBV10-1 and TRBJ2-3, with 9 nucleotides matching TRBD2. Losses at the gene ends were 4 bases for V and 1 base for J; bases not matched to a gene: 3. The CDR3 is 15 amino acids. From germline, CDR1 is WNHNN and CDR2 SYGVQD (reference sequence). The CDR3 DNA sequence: TGCGCCAGCAGTGTAATAGCGGGAGGCACAGATACGCAGTATTTT. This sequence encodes CASSVIAGGTDTQYF.

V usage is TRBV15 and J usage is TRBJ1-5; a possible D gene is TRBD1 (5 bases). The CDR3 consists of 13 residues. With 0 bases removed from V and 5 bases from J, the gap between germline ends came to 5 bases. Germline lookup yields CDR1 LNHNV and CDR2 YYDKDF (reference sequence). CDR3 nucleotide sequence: TGTGCCACCAGCAGAGAAGGGGATCAGCCCCAGCATTTT. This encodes CATSREGDQPQHF.

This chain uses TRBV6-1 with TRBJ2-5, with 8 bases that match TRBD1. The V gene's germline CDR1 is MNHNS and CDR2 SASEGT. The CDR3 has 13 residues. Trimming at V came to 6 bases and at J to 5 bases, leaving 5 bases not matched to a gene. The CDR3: CASRNRGWETQYF. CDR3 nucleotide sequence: TGTGCCAGCAGGAACAGGGGGTGGGAGACCCAGTACTTC.

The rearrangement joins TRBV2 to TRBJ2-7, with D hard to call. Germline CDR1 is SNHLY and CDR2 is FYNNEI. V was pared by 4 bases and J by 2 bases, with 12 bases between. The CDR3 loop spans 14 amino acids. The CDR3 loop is CASSAGPHTYEQYF. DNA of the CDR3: TGTGCCAGCAGTGCCGGTCCTCATACCTACGAGCAGTACTTC.

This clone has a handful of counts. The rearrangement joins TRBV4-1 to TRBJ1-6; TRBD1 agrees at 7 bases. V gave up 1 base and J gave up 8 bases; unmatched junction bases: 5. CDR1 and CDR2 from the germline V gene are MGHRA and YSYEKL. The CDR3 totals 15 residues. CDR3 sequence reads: CASSQVLDRDSPLHF. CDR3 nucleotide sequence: TGCGCCAGCAGCCAAGTTCTCGACAGGGATTCACCCCTCCACTTT.

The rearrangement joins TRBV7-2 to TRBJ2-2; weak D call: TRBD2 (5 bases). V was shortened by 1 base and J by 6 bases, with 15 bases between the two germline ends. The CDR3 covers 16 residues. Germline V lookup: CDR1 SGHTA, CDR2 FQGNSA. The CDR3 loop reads CASSLGRLANAGELFF. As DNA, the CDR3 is TGTGCCAGCAGCTTAGGTCGCCTAGCAAATGCCGGGGAGCTGTTTTTT.

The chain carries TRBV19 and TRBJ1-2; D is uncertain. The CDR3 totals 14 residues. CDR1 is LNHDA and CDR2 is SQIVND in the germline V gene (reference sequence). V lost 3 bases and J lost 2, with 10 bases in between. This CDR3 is CASSMEGRNYGYTF. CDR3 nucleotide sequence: TGTGCCAGTAGTATGGAGGGCAGGAACTATGGCTACACCTTC.

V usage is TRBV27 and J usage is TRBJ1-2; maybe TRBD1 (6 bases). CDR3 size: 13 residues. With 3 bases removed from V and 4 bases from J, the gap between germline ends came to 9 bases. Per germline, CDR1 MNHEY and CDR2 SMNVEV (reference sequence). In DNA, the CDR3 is TGTGCCAGCAGTTTCGGGACAAGCTATGGCTACACCTTC. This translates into CASSFGTSYGYTF.

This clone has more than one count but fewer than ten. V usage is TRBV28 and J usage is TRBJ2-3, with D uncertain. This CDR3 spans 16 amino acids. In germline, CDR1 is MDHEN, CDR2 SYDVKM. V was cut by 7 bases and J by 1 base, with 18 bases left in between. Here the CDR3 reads CASIPLFSPRTDTQYF. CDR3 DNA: TGTGCCAGCATCCCCCTTTTTAGCCCCCGCACAGATACGCAGTATTTT.

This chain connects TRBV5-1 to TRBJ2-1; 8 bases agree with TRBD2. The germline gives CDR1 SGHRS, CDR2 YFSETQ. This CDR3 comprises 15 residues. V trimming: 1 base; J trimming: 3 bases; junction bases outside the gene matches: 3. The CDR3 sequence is CASSLMGLGYNEQFF. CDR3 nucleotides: TGCGCCAGCAGCTTGATGGGACTAGGCTACAATGAGCAGTTCTTC.

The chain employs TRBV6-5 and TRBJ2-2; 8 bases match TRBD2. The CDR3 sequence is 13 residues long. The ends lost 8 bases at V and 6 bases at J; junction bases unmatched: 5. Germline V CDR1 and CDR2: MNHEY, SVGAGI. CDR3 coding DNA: TGTGCCAGCCACGGACTAGCCTCCGGGGAGCTGTTTTTT. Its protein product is CASHGLASGELFF.

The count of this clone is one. CDR3 coding DNA: TGTGCCAGCAGTCCAGGGGTCGGTCCAGATACGCAGTATTTT. Its translation: CASSPGVGPDTQYF. The rearrangement joins TRBV5-6 to TRBJ2-3, with D perhaps TRBD1 (6 bases). Between the trimmed V and J ends, which lost 5 bases and 4 bases, there was a span of 14 bases. The CDR3 spans 14 residues. From germline, CDR1 is SGHDT and CDR2 YYEEEE.

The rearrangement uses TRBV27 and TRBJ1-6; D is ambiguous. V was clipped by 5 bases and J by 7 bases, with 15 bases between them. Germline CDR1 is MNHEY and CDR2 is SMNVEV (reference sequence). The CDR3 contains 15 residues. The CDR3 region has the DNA TGTGCCAGCAGTCCTATTGGCGGGCTGAATTCACCCCTCCACTTT. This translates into CASSPIGGLNSPLHF.

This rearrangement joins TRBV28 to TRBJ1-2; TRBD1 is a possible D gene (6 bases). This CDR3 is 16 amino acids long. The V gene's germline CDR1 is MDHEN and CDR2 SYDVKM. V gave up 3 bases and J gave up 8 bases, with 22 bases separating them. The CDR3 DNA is TGTGCCAGCAGTTTCCCCAGGGGCGATTTTTACGGGGGCTACACCTTC. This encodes CASSFPRGDFYGGYTF.

The CDR3 loop is CASSYEGQGGSPLHF. The CDR3 DNA is TGTGCCAGCAGTTATGAGGGACAGGGAGGTTCACCCCTCCACTTT. The rearrangement joins TRBV6-5 to TRBJ1-6, with 9 bases identical to TRBD1. Germline V gene data show CDR1 as MNHEY and CDR2 as SVGAGI. The CDR3 length is 15 residues. The trim removed 3 bases at V and 9 bases at J, leaving 6 bases unmatched.

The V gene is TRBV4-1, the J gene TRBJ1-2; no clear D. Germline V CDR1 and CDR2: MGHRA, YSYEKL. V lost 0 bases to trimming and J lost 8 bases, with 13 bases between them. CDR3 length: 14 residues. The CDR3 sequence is CASSQELVHGGYTF. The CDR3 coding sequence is TGCGCCAGCAGCCAAGAATTGGTCCACGGGGGCTACACCTTC.

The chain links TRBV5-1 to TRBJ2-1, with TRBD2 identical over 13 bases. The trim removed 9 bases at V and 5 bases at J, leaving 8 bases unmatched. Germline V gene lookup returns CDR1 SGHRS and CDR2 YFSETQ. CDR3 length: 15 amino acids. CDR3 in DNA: TGCGCCATACAAAGGACTAGCGGGGGCCACAATGAGCAGTTCTTC. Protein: CAIQRTSGGHNEQFF.

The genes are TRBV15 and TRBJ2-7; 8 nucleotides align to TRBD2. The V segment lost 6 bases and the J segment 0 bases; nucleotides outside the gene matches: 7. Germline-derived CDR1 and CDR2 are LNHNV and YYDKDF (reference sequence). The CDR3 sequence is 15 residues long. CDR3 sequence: CATRTTGGSSYEQYF. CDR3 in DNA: TGTGCCACCAGGACGACGGGGGGGAGCTCCTACGAGCAGTACTTC.

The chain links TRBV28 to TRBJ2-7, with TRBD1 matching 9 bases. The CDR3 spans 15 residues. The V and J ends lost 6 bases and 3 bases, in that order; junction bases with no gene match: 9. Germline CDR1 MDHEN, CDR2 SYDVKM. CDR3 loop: CASSPTGTGHYEQYF. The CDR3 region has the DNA TGTGCCAGCAGCCCGACCGGGACAGGGCACTACGAGCAGTACTTC.

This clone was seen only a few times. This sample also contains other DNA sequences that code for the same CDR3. The CDR3 DNA is TGCGCCAGCAGCTTGGCATCGAACACTGAAGCTTTCTTT. It translates to CASSLASNTEAFF. V gene TRBV5-1 combines with J gene TRBJ1-1, with D unclear. The CDR3 has 13 amino acids. The germline V gene has CDR1 SGHRS and CDR2 YFSETQ. Trimming shortened V by 0 bases and J by 1 base, and 4 bases separated the two germline ends.